The 10 T cell receptor beta chains below come from one sample, sequenced in a study of Ad26.COV2.S vaccination and SARS-CoV-2 variants. Some clones are missing from TCRdb's copy, which holds only in-frame ones; the method was immunoSEQ multiplex PCR. Of roughly 400,000 clones listed, about nine tenths are singletons. Treatment reported: around 19 received Ad26.COV2.S at low or high dose, single or two shots; 5 received placebo; per-sample allocation not given. Samples analyzed were those drawn on day 63 after the first vaccine or placebo injection. Source: peripheral blood, taken in a trial of Ad26.COV2.S vaccine versus placebo. These receptor sequences come from a person aged 18-60 years who received the Ad26.COV2.S COVID-19 vaccine or a placebo.

This chain connects TRBV10-3 to TRBJ1-1; tentatively, D is TRBD1 (5 bases). The V end was cut by 3 bases, the J end by 0 bases, with 14 bases between. Germline V lookup: CDR1 ENHRY, CDR2 SYGVKD. CDR3 length equals 16 residues. As DNA, the CDR3 is TGTGCCATCAGTGAAGGGGACTTAACCGTGAACACTGAAGCTTTCTTT. Translated, it gives CAISEGDLTVNTEAFF.

This chain joins TRBV30 and TRBJ2-1; 11 bases agree with TRBD2. Germline values: CDR1 GTSNPN, CDR2 SVGIG (reference sequence). The CDR3 has 17 amino acids. The trim removed 3 bases at V and 6 bases at J, leaving 13 bases unmatched. The CDR3 is CAWSYGLAGIRGNEQFF. The DNA for the CDR3 is TGTGCCTGGAGCTATGGACTAGCGGGCATACGTGGCAATGAGCAGTTCTTC. The full variable domain, rest sourced from reference TRBV30 and TRBJ2-1, is SQTIHQWPATLVQPVGSPLSLECTVEGTSNPNLYWYRQAAGRGLQLLFYSVGIGQISSEVPQNLSASRPQDRQFILSSKKLLLSDSGFYLCAWSYGLAGIRGNEQFFGPGTRLTVL.

V gene TRBV24-1 combines with J gene TRBJ2-5; D is ambiguous. The germline V and J ends were trimmed by 2 bases and 4 bases, with 7 bases remaining between them. Germline CDR1 KGHDR, CDR2 SFDVKD. CDR3 length: 13 amino acids. The CDR3 loop reads CATSDWMGETQYF. CDR3 DNA: TGTGCCACCAGTGATTGGATGGGAGAGACCCAGTACTTC.

This sequence joins TRBV5-1 and TRBJ2-1, with 7 nucleotides matching TRBD1. V shed 4 bases, J shed 7 bases, and the junction held 8 bases outside the gene matches. CDR1 SGHRS and CDR2 YFSETQ come from the germline V gene. The CDR3 sequence is 14 residues long. This chain's CDR3 is CASSQDRWGNEQFF. The CDR3 region has the DNA TGCGCCAGCAGCCAGGACAGGTGGGGGAATGAGCAGTTCTTC.

This chain joins TRBV5-1 and TRBJ2-2; 7 bases agree with TRBD1. Unmatched junction bases numbered 10, after V lost 4 bases and J lost 4 bases. The CDR3 is made up of 16 amino acids. Germline assignment: CDR1 SGHRS and CDR2 YFSETQ. The CDR3 DNA reads as TGCGCCAGCAGCCCTCGACAGGGTAGAGGCACCGGGGAGCTGTTTTTT. It codes for CASSPRQGRGTGELFF.

This chain joins TRBV5-1 and TRBJ2-4; D unclear. Trimming took off 2 bases at V and 6 bases at J, with 9 bases between the two ends. The V gene's germline CDR1 is SGHRS and CDR2 YFSETQ. CDR3 length equals 13 residues. In DNA, the CDR3 is TGCGCCAGCAGCTTCCCGGAAAGAAACATTCAGTACTTC. This encodes CASSFPERNIQYF. Together with reference TRBV5-1 and TRBJ2-4, the CDR3 gives the full variable domain: KAGVTQTPRYLIKTRGQQVTLSCSPISGHRSVSWYQQTPGQGLQFLFEYFSETQRNKGNFPGRFSGRQFSNSRSEMNVSTLELGDSALYLCASSFPERNIQYFGAGTRLSVL.

This clone showed up just a few times. The chain recombines TRBV5-4 with TRBJ2-7; 12 positions match TRBD2. Looked up from germline, CDR1 is SGHNT and CDR2 is YYREEE (reference sequence). This CDR3 region has 16 residues. V dropped 5 bases and J dropped 0; count of bases not matched to a gene: 6. The CDR3 region has the DNA TGTGCCAGCAGAAGGACTAGCGGGACGAGCTCCTACGAGCAGTACTTC. Translation gives CASRRTSGTSSYEQYF.

The genes are TRBV7-8 and TRBJ1-1; TRBD1 aligns across 7 bases. The CDR3 covers 14 residues. The trim removed 1 base at V and 5 bases at J, leaving 4 bases unmatched. The V gene's germline CDR1 is SGHVS and CDR2 FQNEAQ. The CDR3 nucleotides are TGTGCCAGCAGCTTAGACAGGGGAGGAACTGAAGCTTTCTTT. It encodes CASSLDRGGTEAFF.

The gene calls are TRBV7-2 and TRBJ2-1; TRBD2 matches at 9 bases. Germline V gene sequence: CDR1 SGHTA, CDR2 FQGNSA. The CDR3 totals 18 residues. V shed 1 base, J shed 0 bases, and the junction held 7 bases outside the gene matches. The CDR3: CASSLEGAGGGSYNEQFF. Here the CDR3 DNA reads TGTGCCAGCAGCTTAGAGGGGGCGGGAGGGGGCTCCTACAATGAGCAGTTCTTC.

This chain links TRBV2 with TRBJ2-5, with a weak D call TRBD2 (6 bases). CDR1 and CDR2 (germline): SNHLY, FYNNEI. This CDR3 spans 12 amino acids. The V end was cut by 3 bases, the J end by 9 bases, with 11 bases between. CDR3 nucleotide sequence: TGTGCCAGCAGTGACCGGGAGATCTCCCAGTACTTC. This codes for CASSDREISQYF.